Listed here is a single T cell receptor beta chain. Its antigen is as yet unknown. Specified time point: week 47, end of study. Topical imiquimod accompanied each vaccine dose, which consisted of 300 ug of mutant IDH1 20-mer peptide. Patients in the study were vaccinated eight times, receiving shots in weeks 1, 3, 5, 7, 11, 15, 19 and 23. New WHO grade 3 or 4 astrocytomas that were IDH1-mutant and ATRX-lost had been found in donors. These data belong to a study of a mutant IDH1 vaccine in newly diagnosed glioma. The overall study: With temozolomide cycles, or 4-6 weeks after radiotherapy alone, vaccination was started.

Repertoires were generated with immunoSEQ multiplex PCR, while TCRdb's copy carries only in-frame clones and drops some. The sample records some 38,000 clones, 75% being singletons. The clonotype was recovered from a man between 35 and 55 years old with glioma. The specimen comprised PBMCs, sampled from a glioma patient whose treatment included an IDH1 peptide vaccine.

The CDR3 protein is CASSLEGGRAPPYEQYF. CDR3 in DNA: TGTGCCAGCAGCTTAGAAGGTGGCAGGGCGCCCCCCTACGAGCAGTACTTC. The chain uses TRBV7-2 and TRBJ2-7; TRBD1 might be the D (5 bases). The germline CDR1 and CDR2 sequences are SGHTA and FQGNSA. V lost 1 base and J 2 bases, leaving 18 bases between the germline ends. The CDR3 totals 17 residues.